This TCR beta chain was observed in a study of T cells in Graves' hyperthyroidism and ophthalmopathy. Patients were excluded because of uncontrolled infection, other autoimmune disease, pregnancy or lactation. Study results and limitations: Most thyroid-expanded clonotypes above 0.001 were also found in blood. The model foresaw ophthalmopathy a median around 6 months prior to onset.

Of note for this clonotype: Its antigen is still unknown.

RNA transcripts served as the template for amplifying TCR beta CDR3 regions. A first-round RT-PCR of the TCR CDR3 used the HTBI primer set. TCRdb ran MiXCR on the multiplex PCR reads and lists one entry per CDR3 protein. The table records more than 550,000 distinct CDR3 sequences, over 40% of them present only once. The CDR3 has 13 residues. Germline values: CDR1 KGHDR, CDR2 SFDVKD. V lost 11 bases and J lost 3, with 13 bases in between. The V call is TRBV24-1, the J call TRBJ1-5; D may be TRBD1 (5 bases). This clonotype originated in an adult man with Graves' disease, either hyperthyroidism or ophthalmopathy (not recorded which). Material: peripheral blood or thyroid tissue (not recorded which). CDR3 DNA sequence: TGTGCCAGTACCCAGGGCCTCAATCAGCCCCAGCATTTT. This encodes CASTQGLNQPQHF.